This T cell receptor beta chain was retrieved from a study of shared clonotypes between healthy human individuals. Study details: Ranging from 18 to 49 in age, donors were two women and three men.

Concerning this clone: The antigen is unknown.

Study-wide findings and caveats: Naive subsets usually exceeded memory subsets in estimated richness.

In the sorted-subset replicate PCRs, around 220 ng DNA, 30,000 or so T cell genomes, was used. The method was immunoSEQ multiplex PCR; TCRdb's version includes in-frame clones alone and lacks a portion of them. The data hold approximately 2,000,000 clones, with under 95% observed a single time. This CDR3 contains 13 residues. CDR1 SGHRS and CDR2 YFSETQ come from the germline V gene. The V end lost 0 bases, the J end lost 4 bases, and 6 bases lay between the germline ends. This clonotype originated in a young man in good health. Some clones in this sample may be carry-over from other donors' samples. Sequencing was performed on naive CD4+ T cells from PBMCs. Noted subset: CD45RA+ positively selected. V is TRBV5-1 and J is TRBJ2-3; no reliable D call. The CDR3 nucleotides are TGCGCCAGCAGCTTGGGGACCGCAGATACGCAGTATTTT. Its protein product is CASSLGTADTQYF.